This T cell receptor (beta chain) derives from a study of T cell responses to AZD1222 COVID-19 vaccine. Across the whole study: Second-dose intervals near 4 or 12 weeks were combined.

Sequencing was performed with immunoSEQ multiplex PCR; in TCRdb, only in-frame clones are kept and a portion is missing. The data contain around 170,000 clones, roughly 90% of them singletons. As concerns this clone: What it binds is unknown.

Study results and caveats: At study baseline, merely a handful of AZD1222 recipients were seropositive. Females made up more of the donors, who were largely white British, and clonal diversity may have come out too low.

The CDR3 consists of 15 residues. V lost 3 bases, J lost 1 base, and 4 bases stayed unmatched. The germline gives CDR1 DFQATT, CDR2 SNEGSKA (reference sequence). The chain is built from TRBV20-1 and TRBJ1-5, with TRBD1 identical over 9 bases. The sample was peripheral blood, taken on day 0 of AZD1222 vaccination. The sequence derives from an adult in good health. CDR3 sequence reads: CSASLGTGSNQPQHF. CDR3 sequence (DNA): TGCAGTGCTAGTCTAGGGACAGGGAGCAATCAGCCCCAGCATTTT.